These 21 T cell receptor beta chains came from one sample sequenced in a study of T cell responses to AZD1222 COVID-19 vaccine. Clones were read by immunoSEQ multiplex PCR, and TCRdb kept only the in-frame ones, dropping some. The top ten clones hold 1.5% to 2% of a sample with about 210,000 clones, around 94% of them seen once. Here the sequenced sample was peripheral blood, taken 28 days after the second dose of the MenACWY control vaccine. These receptors all stem from an adult who received the MenACWY meningococcal vaccine as a control.

CDR3 sequence reads: CASSLDTTGGLYGYTF. The CDR3, as DNA: TGCGCCAGCAGCTTGGATACCACAGGGGGACTCTATGGCTACACCTTC. V and J are TRBV5-1 and TRBJ1-2, with 8 positions matching TRBD1. J lost 4 bases, V lost 0 bases, and 8 bases had no gene match. There are 16 residues in the CDR3. Germline loops: CDR1 SGHRS, CDR2 YFSETQ.

The chain combines TRBV6-5 with TRBJ1-6, with TRBD1 matching over 7 bases. V shed 2 bases and J 5 bases; nucleotides not matched to a gene: 3. There are 15 residues in the CDR3. From germline, CDR1 is MNHEY and CDR2 SVGAGI. CDR3 nucleotide sequence: TGTGCCAGCAGTTACCGGGGACAGAATAATTCACCCCTCCACTTT. This encodes CASSYRGQNNSPLHF.

The genes are TRBV29-1 and TRBJ1-2, with a tentative D call TRBD1 (5 bases). With 7 bases removed from V and 6 bases from J, the gap between germline ends came to 12 bases. Germline values: CDR1 SQVTM, CDR2 ANQGSEA. The CDR3 runs 11 residues. The CDR3 coding sequence is TGCAGCGCCGAGGGCAGGGATGGCTACACCTTC. This codes for CSAEGRDGYTF.

This clone was recorded only once. V is TRBV9 and J is TRBJ2-1, with a possible D match to TRBD2 (7 bases). Germline lookup yields CDR1 SGDLS and CDR2 YYNGEE. V was pared by 4 bases and J by 8 bases, with 13 bases between. The CDR3 contains 13 residues. Here the CDR3 reads CASSPWGGHEQFF. The CDR3 bases are TGTGCCAGCAGCCCATGGGGGGGGCATGAGCAGTTCTTC.

The genes are TRBV5-1 and TRBJ1-4; D unclear. This CDR3 spans 15 amino acids. Trimming cost V 0 bases and J 1 base, with 7 bases left between them. Germline loops: CDR1 SGHRS, CDR2 YFSETQ. This CDR3 reads CASSLVRGTNEKLFF. CDR3 bases: TGCGCCAGCAGCTTGGTTCGGGGAACTAATGAAAAACTGTTTTTT.

CDR3 in DNA: TGTGCCAGCAGTTTCCGTATGTTCAGGGGGATCTATGGCTACACCTTC. Protein: CASSFRMFRGIYGYTF. This rearrangement joins TRBV27 to TRBJ1-2, with 7 bases fitting TRBD1. The V gene's germline CDR1 is MNHEY and CDR2 SMNVEV (reference sequence). The CDR3 totals 16 residues. J was trimmed by 4 bases and V by 3 bases; bases with no gene match: 11.

This chain joins TRBV4-2 and TRBJ2-7; perhaps TRBD1 as D (6 bases). This CDR3 spans 18 amino acids. The V and J ends lost 2 bases and 3 bases respectively, with 23 bases between them. CDR1 is LGHNA, CDR2 YNFKEQ, per germline. CDR3 coding DNA: TGTGCCAGCAGCCAACGGACAGAGAGACGTAGAGCTGACTACGAGCAGTACTTC. It is translated as CASSQRTERRRADYEQYF.

This clone was seen just once. The chain has TRBV6-6 and TRBJ2-1; 10 nucleotides align to TRBD2. V lost 5 bases and J lost 7; bases outside the gene matches: 8. CDR3 length equals 15 residues. Looked up from germline, CDR1 is MNHNY and CDR2 is SVGAGI (reference sequence). CDR3 protein: CASSRGGLALNEQFF. CDR3 nucleotide sequence: TGTGCCAGCAGTCGCGGGGGACTAGCGCTTAATGAGCAGTTCTTC.

The V call is TRBV27, the J call TRBJ2-7; D tentatively fits TRBD1 or TRBD2 (5 bases each). CDR3 length: 13 residues. Between the trimmed V and J ends, which lost 6 bases and 3 bases, there was a span of 12 bases. CDR1 and CDR2 (germline): MNHEY, SMNVEV (reference sequence). Here the CDR3 DNA reads TGTGCCAGCAGCCACCGGGGCCTCTACGAGCAGTACTTC. Translating it yields CASSHRGLYEQYF.

The chain is built from TRBV15 and TRBJ1-5; D remains unclear. The germline gives CDR1 LNHNV, CDR2 YYDKDF (reference sequence). With 0 bases removed from V and 4 bases from J, the gap between germline ends came to 10 bases. The CDR3 spans 15 residues. CDR3 protein: CATSRDLGRNQPQHF. As DNA, the CDR3 is TGTGCCACCAGCAGAGATTTGGGTAGGAATCAGCCCCAGCATTTT. The whole variable domain, remainder taken from reference TRBV15 and TRBJ1-5, is DAMVIQNPRYQVTQFGKPVTLSCSQTLNHNVMYWYQQKSSQAPKLLFHYYDKDFNNEADTPDNFQSRRPNTSFCFLDIRSPGLGDTAMYLCATSRDLGRNQPQHFGDGTRLSIL.

This chain uses TRBV30 with TRBJ1-4; no clear D. Germline V gene sequence: CDR1 GTSNPN, CDR2 SVGIG (reference sequence). The length of the CDR3 is 13 residues. V gave up 0 bases and J gave up 8 bases, with 10 bases separating them. CDR3 sequence: CAWSVLQQEKLFF. CDR3 sequence (DNA): TGTGCCTGGAGTGTCCTCCAACAGGAAAAACTGTTTTTT.

CDR3 residues: CASGGREGHWDEQFF. The CDR3 DNA is TGTGCCAGCGGTGGGCGGGAGGGCCACTGGGATGAGCAGTTCTTC. The chain uses TRBV27 and TRBJ2-1; 9 bases are shared with TRBD2. The CDR3 sequence is 15 residues long. J lost 8 bases, V lost 8 bases, and 13 bases had no gene match. Germline V gene lookup returns CDR1 MNHEY and CDR2 SMNVEV (reference sequence).

This clone came up a few times. The genes are TRBV6-6 and TRBJ1-1; D remains unclear. The CDR3 totals 15 residues. Germline V gives CDR1 MNHNY, CDR2 SVGAGI (reference sequence). V gave up 0 bases and J gave up 1 base, with 9 bases separating them. This CDR3 reads CASSYSAAPNTEAFF. The CDR3 DNA follows: TGTGCCAGCAGTTACTCGGCGGCGCCGAACACTGAAGCTTTCTTT.

V and J are TRBV19 and TRBJ1-3; D is undetermined. V lost 3 bases to trimming and J lost 0 bases, with 15 bases between them. The CDR3 covers 17 residues. CDR1 and CDR2 from the germline V gene are LNHDA and SQIVND (reference sequence). The CDR3, as DNA: TGTGCCAGTAGTATCTGGCCAAGAGTGAGCTCTGGAAACACCATATATTTT. Its protein product is CASSIWPRVSSGNTIYF.

This chain links TRBV30 with TRBJ1-2; 9 bases align to TRBD1. The V gene's germline CDR1 is GTSNPN and CDR2 SVGIG (reference sequence). The CDR3 sequence is 17 residues long. Trimming removed 1 base from V and 2 bases from J; junction bases left unmatched: 11. The CDR3: CAWSGLRDRASNYGYTF. The CDR3 DNA is TGTGCCTGGAGTGGACTCCGGGACAGGGCCTCAAACTATGGCTACACCTTC.

The V gene is TRBV9, the J gene TRBJ2-1; 9 bases align to TRBD2. Trimming at V came to 0 bases and at J to 7 bases, leaving 14 bases not matched to a gene. CDR1 and CDR2 (germline): SGDLS, YYNGEE. CDR3 length: 18 amino acids. The CDR3 DNA reads TGTGCCAGCAGCGTAGCATCCGGGATAGCGGGGGTAGGTAATGAGCAGTTCTTC. This translates into CASSVASGIAGVGNEQFF.

The chain combines TRBV6-5 with TRBJ1-2; 9 bases line up with TRBD1. The J segment lost 2 bases and the V segment lost 5 bases, leaving 3 bases of the junction unmatched. The CDR3 runs to 14 residues. Germline assignment: CDR1 MNHEY and CDR2 SVGAGI. In DNA, the CDR3 is TGTGCCAGCAGTCCCGGGACAGGGAACTATGGCTACACCTTC. As protein: CASSPGTGNYGYTF.

The rearrangement joins TRBV6-6 to TRBJ2-2; D gene ambiguous. Germline V gene lookup returns CDR1 MNHNY and CDR2 SVGAGI (reference sequence). With 6 bases removed from V and 0 bases from J, the gap between germline ends came to 14 bases. The CDR3 has 16 amino acids. Written as DNA, the CDR3 is TGTGCCAGCAGCCCAGGAGAAAAAGCGAACACCGGGGAGCTGTTTTTT. Its protein is CASSPGEKANTGELFF.

This chain joins TRBV7-8 and TRBJ2-1, with D maybe TRBD1 (5 bases). CDR1 and CDR2 from the germline V gene are SGHVS and FQNEAQ. CDR3 length: 13 residues. V dropped 3 bases and J dropped 7 bases, with 10 bases sitting between them. In nucleotides, the CDR3 is TGTGCCAGCAGCTTGGGGCAGCAGAATGAGCAGTTCTTC. It encodes CASSLGQQNEQFF. Full variable domain (missing parts from reference TRBV7-8 and TRBJ2-1): GAGVSQSPRYKVAKRGQDVALRCDPISGHVSLFWYQQALGQGPEFLTYFQNEAQLDKSGLPSDRFFAERPEGSVSTLKIQRTQQEDSAVYLCASSLGQQNEQFFGPGTRLTVL.

The V gene is TRBV7-9, the J gene TRBJ2-7; tentatively, D is TRBD1 (5 bases). V shed 0 bases and J shed 2 bases, with 11 bases lying between them. Germline values: CDR1 SEHNR, CDR2 FQNEAQ (reference sequence). This CDR3 spans 15 amino acids. Here the CDR3 reads CASSLAGRDPYEQYF. DNA for the CDR3: TGTGCCAGCAGCTTAGCGGGCAGGGATCCCTACGAGCAGTACTTC.

This clone was found once. The chain recombines TRBV28 with TRBJ1-2; TRBD1 aligns across 7 bases. CDR1 is MDHEN and CDR2 is SYDVKM in the germline V gene. The CDR3 extends over 13 amino acids. With V trimmed by 4 bases and J by 5 bases, 4 bases remained unmatched. The CDR3 DNA reads as TGTGCCAGCAGTTCGACAGGGAAGTATGGCTACACCTTC. Translating gives CASSSTGKYGYTF.